Listed here are 17 T cell receptor beta chains from one sample, sequenced in a study of patients and donors after allogeneic stem cell transplantation. TCRdb re-derived calls from the RT-PCR reads in MiXCR, one entry per CDR3 protein. The sample lists about 960,000 distinct CDR3 sequences, roughly 18% occurring once. Sequenced input: blood, either unsorted or a sorted T cell fraction (not recorded which). The receptors were sampled from a human donor who was either an allogeneic HSCT recipient or a stem cell or donor lymphocyte infusion donor (not recorded which). It is not recorded whose cells these are; they may come from a transplant donor.

This sequence joins TRBV7-3 and TRBJ2-5; tentative D call: TRBD2 (6 bases). V was trimmed by 5 bases and J by 4 bases, leaving 14 bases between them. Germline loops: CDR1 SGHTA, CDR2 FQGTGA. The length of the CDR3 is 14 residues. This CDR3 is CASSPGSRVETQYF. CDR3 sequence (DNA): TGTGCCAGCAGCCCCGGGAGTCGGGTAGAGACCCAGTACTTC.

This clonotype was picked up many times. This rearrangement joins TRBV7-9 to TRBJ2-1; tentatively, D is TRBD2 (5 bases). With 1 base removed from V and 10 bases from J, the gap between germline ends came to 8 bases. Germline V gene sequence: CDR1 SEHNR, CDR2 FQNEAQ (reference sequence). The CDR3 covers 12 residues. The CDR3 loop reads CASSLVGGEQFF. As DNA, the CDR3 is TGTGCCAGCAGCTTAGTTGGAGGCGAGCAGTTCTTC.

This clonotype was seen a handful of times. The chain employs TRBV7-2 and TRBJ2-2, with TRBD1 identical over 8 bases. Germline CDR1 and CDR2: SGHTA and FQGNSA. The CDR3 is made up of 16 amino acids. Trimming took 4 bases from V and 6 from J; bases not matched to a gene: 10. DNA for the CDR3: TGTGCCAGCAGCTCCCAGGGGGCGCGAGTGGCCGGGGAGCTGTTTTTT. As protein: CASSSQGARVAGELFF.

CDR3 DNA: TGCAGTGCTAGAGATCCGGGACAGATAGACTATGGCTACACCTTC. This translates into CSARDPGQIDYGYTF. V is TRBV20-1 and J is TRBJ1-2; 7 bases are a match to TRBD1. CDR3 length equals 15 residues. The V gene end was trimmed by 0 bases and the J gene end by 3 bases; junction bases not matched to a gene: 7. Germline values: CDR1 DFQATT, CDR2 SNEGSKA (reference sequence).

The DNA of the CDR3 is TGTGCCAGCAGCCAACGGAGACCTAGTGACGGCTACACCTTC. This gives the protein CASSQRRPSDGYTF. This rearrangement joins TRBV14 to TRBJ1-2; no definite D call. V gave up 2 bases and J gave up 8 bases, with 15 bases separating them. The CDR3 loop spans 14 amino acids. Germline CDR1 is SGHDN and CDR2 is FVKESK. The variable domain in full, with the rest retrieved from reference TRBV14 and TRBJ1-2, is EAGVTQFPSHSVIEKGQTVTLRCDPISGHDNLYWYRRVMGKEIKFLLHFVKESKQDESGMPNNRFLAERTGGTYSTLKVQPAELEDSGVYFCASSQRRPSDGYTFGSGTRLTVV.

The chain is built from TRBV9 and TRBJ2-7; D possibly uses TRBD1 or TRBD2 (5 bases each). Per germline, CDR1 SGDLS and CDR2 YYNGEE. The V end was cut by 4 bases, the J end by 4 bases, with 18 bases between. The CDR3 is made up of 15 amino acids. CDR3 DNA: TGTGCCAGCAGCCCCCGGGACGGATTGGATTACGAGCAGTACTTC. Encoded protein: CASSPRDGLDYEQYF.

This clonotype came up a few times. The rearrangement uses TRBV14 and TRBJ1-1; 10 bases fit TRBD1. Germline V lookup: CDR1 SGHDN, CDR2 FVKESK. Trimming removed 3 bases from V and 11 bases from J; junction bases left unmatched: 6. The CDR3 length is 13 residues. CDR3 bases: TGTGCCAGCAGCCAGCGACAGGGGGCTGGCGCTTTCTTT. Encoded protein: CASSQRQGAGAFF.

This clonotype showed up just a few times. V and J are TRBV21-1 and TRBJ1-1. TRBV21-1 is a known pseudogene. CDR3 length equals 15 residues. CDR3 region: CASSPRDWVNTEAFF. DNA for the CDR3: TGTGCCAGCAGCCCACGGGACTGGGTGAACACTGAAGCTTTCTTT.

In its sample, this clonotype was seen a few times. This chain connects TRBV9 to TRBJ1-1, with 7 positions matching TRBD1. The J segment lost 11 bases and the V segment lost 2 bases, leaving 9 bases of the junction unmatched. The germline CDR1 and CDR2 sequences are SGDLS and YYNGEE. The CDR3 loop spans 13 amino acids. The CDR3 DNA sequence: TGTGCCAGCAGCGTCTCAGGGGGAAGTGGCGCTTTCTTT. As protein: CASSVSGGSGAFF.

This chain joins TRBV24-1 and TRBJ2-2; D may be TRBD2 (5 bases). Germline loops: CDR1 KGHDR, CDR2 SFDVKD. The CDR3 totals 14 residues. The CDR3 coding sequence is TGTGCTACGGGGAAAAGATCGAACACCGGGGAGCTGTTTTTT. Translated: CATGKRSNTGELFF.

In its sample, this clonotype was seen a few times. V is TRBV6-2 or TRBV6-3 and J is TRBJ2-1; 10 bases are shared with TRBD2. J gave up 4 bases and V 3 bases, and 3 bases lay outside the gene matches. CDR3 length: 15 residues. CDR1 and CDR2 from the germline V gene are MNHEY and SVGEGT. The CDR3 DNA follows: TGTGCCAGCAGTTATTCGGGACTAGCGTACAATGAGCAGTTCTTC. Protein: CASSYSGLAYNEQFF.

This chain connects TRBV7-2 to TRBJ2-5; D remains ambiguous. Germline CDR1 is SGHTA and CDR2 is FQGNSA. The CDR3 spans 15 residues. The V end was cut by 1 base, the J end by 4 bases, with 13 bases between. In nucleotides, the CDR3 is TGTGCCAGCAGCTTAGATCGGATGGGCGGAGAGACCCAGTACTTC. Its translation is CASSLDRMGGETQYF. Full variable domain (rest looked up from reference TRBV7-2 and TRBJ2-5): GAGVSQSPSNKVTEKGKDVELRCDPISGHTALYWYRQSLGQGLEFLIYFQGNSAPDKSGLPSDRFSAERTGGSVSTLTIQRTQQEDSAVYLCASSLDRMGGETQYFGPGTRLLVL.

The gene calls are TRBV6-5 and TRBJ1-2; D unresolved. The ends were cut back, 2 bases at V and 3 bases at J, with 13 bases in the middle. The CDR3 is 15 residues long. CDR1 and CDR2 (germline): MNHEY, SVGAGI. DNA of the CDR3: TGTGCCAGCAGTTACGGTGCGGACGGGCACTATGGCTACACCTTC. Its protein product is CASSYGADGHYGYTF.

This clonotype turned up a few times. CDR3 sequence (DNA): TGTGCCAGCAGCCGTTGGACAGACTTCACCGGGGAGCTGTTTTTT. Its translation: CASSRWTDFTGELFF. This chain joins TRBV5-6 and TRBJ2-2, with D perhaps TRBD1 (6 bases). Germline CDR1 is SGHDT and CDR2 is YYEEEE. V was pared by 4 bases and J by 4 bases, with 14 bases between. The CDR3 runs 15 residues.

This chain links TRBV20-1 with TRBJ2-5; D is undetermined. The CDR3 totals 15 residues. Trimming shortened V by 0 bases and J by 5 bases, and 16 bases separated the two germline ends. CDR1 DFQATT and CDR2 SNEGSKA come from the germline V gene (reference sequence). The CDR3 loop reads CSARDRAAVGETQYF. Here the CDR3 DNA reads TGCAGTGCTAGAGATCGCGCCGCCGTGGGGGAGACCCAGTACTTC.

This clonotype was counted only a few times. This chain connects TRBV7-2 to TRBJ2-3; D might be TRBD2 (6 bases). The germline CDR1 and CDR2 sequences are SGHTA and FQGNSA. V lost 2 bases and J lost 3, with 12 bases in between. This CDR3 has 15 amino acids. DNA for the CDR3: TGTGCCAGCAGCTTACGGCGGGCGGGGACAGATACGCAGTATTTT. Translating gives CASSLRRAGTDTQYF.

The chain uses TRBV7-9 and TRBJ1-1; no reliable D call. Germline V gives CDR1 SEHNR, CDR2 FQNEAQ (reference sequence). The CDR3 sequence is 16 residues long. V was shortened by 4 bases and J by 3 bases, with 18 bases between the two germline ends. CDR3 bases: TGTGCCAGCAGCTCTACCCCAGTTTTGAGAGACACTGAAGCTTTCTTT. The encoded protein is CASSSTPVLRDTEAFF.